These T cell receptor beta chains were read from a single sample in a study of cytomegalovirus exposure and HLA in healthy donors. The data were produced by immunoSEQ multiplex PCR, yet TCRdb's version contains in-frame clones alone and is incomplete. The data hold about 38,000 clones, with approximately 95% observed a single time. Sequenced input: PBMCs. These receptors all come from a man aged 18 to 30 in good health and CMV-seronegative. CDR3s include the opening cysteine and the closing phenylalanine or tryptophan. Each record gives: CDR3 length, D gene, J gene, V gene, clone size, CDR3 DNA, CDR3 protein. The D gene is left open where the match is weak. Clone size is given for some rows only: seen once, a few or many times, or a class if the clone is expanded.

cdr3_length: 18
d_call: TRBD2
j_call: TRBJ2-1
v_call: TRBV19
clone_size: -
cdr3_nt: TGTGCCAGTAGTATTGGCCTAGCGGGAGCTCTACCCTACAATGAGCAGTTCTTC
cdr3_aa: CASSIGLAGALPYNEQFF

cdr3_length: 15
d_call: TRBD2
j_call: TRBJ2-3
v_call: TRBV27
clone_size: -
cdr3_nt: TGTGCCAGCATGGAGCGGGGGGGCACCACAGATACGCAGTATTTT
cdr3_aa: CASMERGGTTDTQYF

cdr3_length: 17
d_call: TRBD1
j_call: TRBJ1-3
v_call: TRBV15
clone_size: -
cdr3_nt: TGTGCCACCAGCACAAACAGGGGAACCTACTCTGGAAACACCATATATTTT
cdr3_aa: CATSTNRGTYSGNTIYF

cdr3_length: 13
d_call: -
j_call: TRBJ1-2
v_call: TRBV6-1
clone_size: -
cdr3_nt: TGTGCCAGCAGTGTCGGTCGGGGCTATGGCTACACCTTC
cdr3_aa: CASSVGRGYGYTF

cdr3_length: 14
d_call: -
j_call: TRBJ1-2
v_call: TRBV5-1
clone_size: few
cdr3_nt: TGCGCCAGCAGCCCGGGGACTTCCCTGGAAGGCTACACCTTC
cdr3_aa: CASSPGTSLEGYTF

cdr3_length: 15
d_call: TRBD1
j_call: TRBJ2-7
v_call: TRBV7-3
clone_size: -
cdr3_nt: TGTGCCAGCAGCCCCCCGGGACAGCCCTCCTACGAGCAGTACTTC
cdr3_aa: CASSPPGQPSYEQYF

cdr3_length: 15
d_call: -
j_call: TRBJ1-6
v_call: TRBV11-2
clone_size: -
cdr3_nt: TGTGCCAGCAGCCCTATTCGGGGTGGGGATTCACCCCTCCACTTT
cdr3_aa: CASSPIRGGDSPLHF

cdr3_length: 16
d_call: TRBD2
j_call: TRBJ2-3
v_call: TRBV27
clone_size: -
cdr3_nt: TGTGCCAGCAGTTTACTGACTAGCGGGAGGGCAAATACGCAGTATTTT
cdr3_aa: CASSLLTSGRANTQYF

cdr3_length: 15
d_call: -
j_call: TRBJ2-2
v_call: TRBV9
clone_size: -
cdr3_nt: TGTGCCAGCAGCGTTTGGGGCTTCATGACCGGGGAGCTGTTTTTT
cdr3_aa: CASSVWGFMTGELFF

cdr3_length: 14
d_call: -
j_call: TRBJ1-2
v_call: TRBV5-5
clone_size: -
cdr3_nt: TGTGCCAGCAGCTTGTCACTTAAACAGGCGGGCTACACCTTC
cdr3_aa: CASSLSLKQAGYTF

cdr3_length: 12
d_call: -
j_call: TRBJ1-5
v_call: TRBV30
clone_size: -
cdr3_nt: TGTGCCTGGAGTCGACACAATCAGCCCCAGCATTTT
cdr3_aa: CAWSRHNQPQHF

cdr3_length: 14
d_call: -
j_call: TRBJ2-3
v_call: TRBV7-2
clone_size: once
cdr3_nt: TGTGCCAGCAGCTTCCATCTGAGGACAGATACGCAGTATTTT
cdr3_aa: CASSFHLRTDTQYF

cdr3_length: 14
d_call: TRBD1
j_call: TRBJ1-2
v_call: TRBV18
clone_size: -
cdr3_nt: TGTGCCAGCTCACCTCAACAGGGGCTTGGTGGCTACACCTTC
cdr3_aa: CASSPQQGLGGYTF

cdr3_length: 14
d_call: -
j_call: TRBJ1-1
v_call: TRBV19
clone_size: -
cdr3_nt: TGTGCCAGTAGTATCCAGGGAAGTGGCACTGAAGCTTTCTTT
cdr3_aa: CASSIQGSGTEAFF

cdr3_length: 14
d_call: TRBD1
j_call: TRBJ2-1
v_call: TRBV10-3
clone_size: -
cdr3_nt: TGTGCCATCAGTGGGGACAGGGGAAACAATGAGCAGTTCTTC
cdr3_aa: CAISGDRGNNEQFF

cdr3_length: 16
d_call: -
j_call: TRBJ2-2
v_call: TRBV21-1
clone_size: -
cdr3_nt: TGTGCCAGCAGCAAGGGGCAGTCCCGGACGACCGGGGAGCTGTTTTTT
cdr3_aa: CASSKGQSRTTGELFF

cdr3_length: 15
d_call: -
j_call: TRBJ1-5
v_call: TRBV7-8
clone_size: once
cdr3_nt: TGTGCCAGCAGCTTAGCCACGGGGAGCAATCAGCCCCAGCATTTT
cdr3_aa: CASSLATGSNQPQHF

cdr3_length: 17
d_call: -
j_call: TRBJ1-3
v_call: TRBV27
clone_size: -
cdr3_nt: TGTGCCAGCAGTTCCTTAACAGGCCTACTTACTGGAAACACCATATATTTT
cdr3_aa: CASSSLTGLLTGNTIYF

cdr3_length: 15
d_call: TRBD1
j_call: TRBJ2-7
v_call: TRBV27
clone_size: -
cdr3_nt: TGTGCCAGCAGTTTACGTGGGGACAGGGGCCACGAGCAGTACTTC
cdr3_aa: CASSLRGDRGHEQYF

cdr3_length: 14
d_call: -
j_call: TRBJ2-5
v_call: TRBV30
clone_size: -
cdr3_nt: TGTGCCTCGGGGGCGGGAGGGACAGGAGAGACCCAGTACTTC
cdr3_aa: CASGAGGTGETQYF

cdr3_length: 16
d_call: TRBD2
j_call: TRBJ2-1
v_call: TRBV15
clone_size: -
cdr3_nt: TGTGCCACCAGCAGAGCCCTTAGCGGGAGGATCAATGAGCAGTTCTTC
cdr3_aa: CATSRALSGRINEQFF

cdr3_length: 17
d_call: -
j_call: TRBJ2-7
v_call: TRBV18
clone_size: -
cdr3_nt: TGTGCCAGCTCACCACCGGAAGGGGGTCTCGCGTCCTACGAGCAGTACTTC
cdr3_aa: CASSPPEGGLASYEQYF

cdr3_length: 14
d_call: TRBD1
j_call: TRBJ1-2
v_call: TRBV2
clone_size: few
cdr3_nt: TGTGCCAGCAGTGAAGCGCGGACAGGGGGCGGCTACACCTTC
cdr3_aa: CASSEARTGGGYTF

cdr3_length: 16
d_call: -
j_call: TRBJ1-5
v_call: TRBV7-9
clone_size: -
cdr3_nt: TGTGCCAGCAGCCCGGATACAGGGACGGGCAATCAGCCCCAGCATTTT
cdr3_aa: CASSPDTGTGNQPQHF

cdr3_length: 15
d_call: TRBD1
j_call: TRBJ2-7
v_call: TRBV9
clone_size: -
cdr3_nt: TGTGCCAGCAGCCCCCGACAGGGAACTTGGGACGAGCAGTACTTC
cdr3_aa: CASSPRQGTWDEQYF

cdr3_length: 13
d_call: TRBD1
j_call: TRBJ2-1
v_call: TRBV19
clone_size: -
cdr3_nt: TGTGCCAGTAGCCTGGACAGGGTCAATGAGCAGTTCTTC
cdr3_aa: CASSLDRVNEQFF

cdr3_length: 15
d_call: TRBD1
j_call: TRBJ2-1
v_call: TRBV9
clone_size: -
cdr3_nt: TGTGCCAGCAGCGAGACAGGGGGCGTCTCGGATGAGCAGTTCTTC
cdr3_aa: CASSETGGVSDEQFF

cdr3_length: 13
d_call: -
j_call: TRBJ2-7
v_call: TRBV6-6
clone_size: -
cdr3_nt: TGTGCCAGCAGTTCGAATAGTGATGGCGAGCAGTACTTC
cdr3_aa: CASSSNSDGEQYF

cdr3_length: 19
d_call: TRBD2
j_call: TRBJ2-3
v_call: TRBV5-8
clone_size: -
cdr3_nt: TGTGCCAGCAGCCCCCTGCGGGGGGGGGTTTTGGGTAATGCAGATACGCAGTATTTT
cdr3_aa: CASSPLRGGVLGNADTQYF

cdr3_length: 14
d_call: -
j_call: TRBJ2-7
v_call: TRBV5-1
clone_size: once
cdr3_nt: TGCGCCAGCAGCCCCTGGGAGAGCTCCTACGAGCAGTACTTC
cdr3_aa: CASSPWESSYEQYF

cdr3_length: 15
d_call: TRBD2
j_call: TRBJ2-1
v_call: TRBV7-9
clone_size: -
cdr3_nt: TGTGCCAGCACCAAACTAGCGGGGGGGGTCAATGAGCAGTTCTTC
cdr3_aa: CASTKLAGGVNEQFF

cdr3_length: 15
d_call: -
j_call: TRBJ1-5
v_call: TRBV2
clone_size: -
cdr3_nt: TGTGCCAGCAGTGAATCTTCTCGGCAGACAGAGCCCCAGCATTTT
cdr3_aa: CASSESSRQTEPQHF

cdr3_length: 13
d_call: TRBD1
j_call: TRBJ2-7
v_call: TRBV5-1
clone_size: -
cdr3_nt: TGCGCCAGCAGCGGGACAGGGCTCCACGAGCAGTACTTC
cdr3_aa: CASSGTGLHEQYF

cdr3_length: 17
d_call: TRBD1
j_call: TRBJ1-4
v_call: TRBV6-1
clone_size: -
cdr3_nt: TGTGCCAGCAGTGAAATCATCACGACAGGGGCGGGTGAAAAACTGTTTTTT
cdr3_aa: CASSEIITTGAGEKLFF

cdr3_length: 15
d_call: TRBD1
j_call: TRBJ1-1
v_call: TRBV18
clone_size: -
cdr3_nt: TGTGCCAGCTCACTGGGACAGTCCCAGGTCACTGAAGCTTTCTTT
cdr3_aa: CASSLGQSQVTEAFF

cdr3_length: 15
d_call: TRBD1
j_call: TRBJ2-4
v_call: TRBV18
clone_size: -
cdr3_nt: TGTGCCAGCTCACCTCAGGGGGCGGTCAAAAACATTCAGTACTTC
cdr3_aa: CASSPQGAVKNIQYF

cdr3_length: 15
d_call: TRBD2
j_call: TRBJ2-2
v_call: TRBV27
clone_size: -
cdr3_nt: TGTGCCAGCAGTCCCAATAGCGGGAGGGGCGGGGAGCTGTTTTTT
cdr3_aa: CASSPNSGRGGELFF

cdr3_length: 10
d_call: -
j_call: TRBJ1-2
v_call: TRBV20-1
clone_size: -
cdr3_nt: TGCAGTGCTAGGGGGGCGGGCTACACCTTC
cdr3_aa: CSARGAGYTF